This TCR beta chain derives from a study of blood T cell repertoires in COVID-19. Study context: The United States, Italy and Spain provided the acute and convalescent COVID-19 samples. PBMCs, B-cell-depleted T cells, or T cells were the source of the cDNA or gDNA that made up the material.

This clone was seen only once. In the original workflow: For nucleated cells, counts were estimated from reference gene primer amplification. The repertoire was sequenced with immunoSEQ multiplex PCR; TCRdb's copy has only in-frame clones and lacks some. V and J calls and clone size are given by that table; D and trimming were obtained from the DNA. The repertoire includes some 300,000 clones, 88% of them detected once, and about 7% sits in the top ten. Germline CDR1 and CDR2: LGHNA and YSLEER. The CDR3 loop spans 15 amino acids. Trimming took off 0 bases at V and 0 bases at J, with 9 bases between the two ends.

The clonotype originates from a woman in her thirties who had recovered from COVID-19. The sequencing input was peripheral blood. The J gene is TRBJ2-7, the V gene TRBV4-3; D remains ambiguous. The CDR3 spells CASSQDLGPSYEQYF. The CDR3 DNA sequence: TGCGCCAGCAGCCAAGACCTAGGCCCCTCCTACGAGCAGTACTTC.